Listed below are T cell receptor beta chains from one sample, sequenced in a study of T-cell reconstitution after alpha-beta-depleted transplantation in children. Using its own MiXCR run on the PCR reads, TCRdb lists one record per CDR3 protein. The sample lists roughly 670,000 distinct CDR3 sequences, under 15% occurring once. Sequencing used PBMCs, obtained before TCRalphabeta/CD19-depleted stem cell transplant. The receptor set was obtained from a girl aged 2 to 9 with congenital amegakaryocytic thrombocytopenia, due to receive a stem cell transplant. Both conserved end residues are part of each CDR3. The D gene is left open where the match is weak. Clone size appears in some rows only: once, few, many, or a class for an expanded clone.

CDR3nt | CDR3aa | d_gene | j_gene | abundance | len | v_gene
TGTGCCAGCAGTATCATCACAGGGGTCGCTCAGCCCCAGCATTTT | CASSIITGVAQPQHF | TRBD1 | TRBJ1-5 | few | 15 | TRBV6-1
TGCGCCAGCAGCTTGGGTCCGGAAACCTCCACAGATACGCAGTATTTT | CASSLGPETSTDTQYF | - | TRBJ2-3 | few | 16 | TRBV5-1
TGTGCCAGCTCCCTCCGGGGCAGGAGCTCCTACAATGAGCAGTTCTTC | CASSLRGRSSYNEQFF | - | TRBJ2-1 | few | 16 | TRBV18
TGTGCCAGCAGAGCCAGGGTAGGGGTCAACATTCAGTACTTC | CASRARVGVNIQYF | - | TRBJ2-4 | few | 14 | TRBV28
TGTGCCTGGATCCAGAAGGGCGGGAGCTCCTACAATGAGCAGTTCTTC | CAWIQKGGSSYNEQFF | TRBD2 | TRBJ2-1 | - | 16 | TRBV30
TGCAGTGCTAGAGATCTATCGGGGTTCAACGGGGAGCTGTTTTTT | CSARDLSGFNGELFF | - | TRBJ2-2 | many | 15 | TRBV20-1
TGCGCCAGCAGCCGGGACAGGGTGAACACCGGGGAGCTGTTTTTT | CASSRDRVNTGELFF | TRBD1 | TRBJ2-2 | many | 15 | TRBV5-1
TGCGCCAGCAGCTTTGGAAATGCGGGACTTTCCACAGATACGCAGTATTTT | CASSFGNAGLSTDTQYF | - | TRBJ2-3 | many | 17 | TRBV5-1
TGCAGGGCCGGAGGTGGGTACAATGAGCAGTTCTTC | CRAGGGYNEQFF | - | TRBJ2-1 | - | 12 | TRBV20-1
TGCGCCAGCAGCCAGGCCGGGACTAGCGGGAGAGTTCGCCTCAATGAGCAGTTCTTC | CASSQAGTSGRVRLNEQFF | TRBD2 | TRBJ2-1 | - | 19 | TRBV4-1
TGTGCCAGCAGTATACCCGGACTAGTGCAAGAGACCCAGTACTTC | CASSIPGLVQETQYF | TRBD2 | TRBJ2-5 | many | 15 | TRBV12-3/TRBV12-4
TGCGCCAGCAGCTTGGGACAGTTCTACGAGCAGTACTTC | CASSLGQFYEQYF | - | TRBJ2-7 | many | 13 | TRBV5-1
TGTGCCAGCAGGGTGGCATATAGCAATCAGCCCCAGCATTTT | CASRVAYSNQPQHF | - | TRBJ1-5 | - | 14 | TRBV6-1
TGTGCCAGCAGCCCAATTTCAGTCACCGGGGAGCTGTTTTTT | CASSPISVTGELFF | - | TRBJ2-2 | - | 14 | TRBV11-2